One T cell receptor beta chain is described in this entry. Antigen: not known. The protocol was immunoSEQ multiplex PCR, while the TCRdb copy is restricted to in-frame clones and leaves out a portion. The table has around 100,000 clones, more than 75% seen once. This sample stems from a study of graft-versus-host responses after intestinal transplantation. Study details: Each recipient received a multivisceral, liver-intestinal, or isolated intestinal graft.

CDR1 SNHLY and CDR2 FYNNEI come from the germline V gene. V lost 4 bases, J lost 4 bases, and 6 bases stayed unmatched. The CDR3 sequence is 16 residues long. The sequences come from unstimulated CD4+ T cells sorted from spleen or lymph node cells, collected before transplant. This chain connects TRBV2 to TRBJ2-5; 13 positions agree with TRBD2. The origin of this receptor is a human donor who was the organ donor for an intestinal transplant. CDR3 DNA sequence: TGTGCCAGCAGTGGAGGGACTAGCGGGGCGCGAGAGACCCAGTACTTC. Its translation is CASSGGTSGARETQYF.